Presented here are 3 T cell receptor beta chains from one specimen sequenced in a study of cytomegalovirus exposure and HLA in healthy donors. PCR was performed using 60 Vbeta and 13 Jbeta primers. Assay: immunoSEQ multiplex PCR; the TCRdb copy retains only in-frame clones and omits some. The data show 150,000 to 250,000 clones, approximately 78% seen once. Sequenced: PBMCs. The receptors here all came from a woman aged 45-59 years in good health and CMV-seropositive.

This clone is a singleton in its sample. This chain connects TRBV2 to TRBJ2-3; 14 bases fit TRBD2. Germline V gives CDR1 SNHLY, CDR2 FYNNEI. After removal of 6 bases from V and 4 bases from J, the junction contained 3 bases not matched to a gene. The CDR3 covers 15 residues. The CDR3: CASRVTSGRADTQYF. The CDR3 DNA is TGTGCCAGCAGGGTGACTAGCGGGAGGGCAGATACGCAGTATTTT.

This chain joins TRBV2 and TRBJ2-7, with TRBD2 matching 8 bases. The ends lost 1 base at V and 3 bases at J; junction bases unmatched: 5. This CDR3 is 15 amino acids long. The germline V gene has CDR1 SNHLY and CDR2 FYNNEI. CDR3 sequence reads: CASSEGLAGIYEQYF. The CDR3 DNA reads TGTGCCAGCAGTGAAGGGTTAGCGGGGATCTACGAGCAGTACTTC.

This chain joins TRBV6-6 and TRBJ2-7, with a tentative D call TRBD1 (6 bases). The germline gives CDR1 MNHNY, CDR2 SVGAGI (reference sequence). Trimming took 6 bases from V and 7 from J, leaving 10 bases between them. The CDR3 spans 11 residues. The CDR3 here is CASSLQGEQYF. The CDR3 nucleotides read TGTGCCAGCAGCCTCCAGGGGGAGCAGTACTTC.